The 14 T cell receptor beta chains below were found in one sample sequenced in a study of shared clonotypes between healthy human individuals. Clones were sequenced by immunoSEQ multiplex PCR, and TCRdb holds only the in-frame ones, with some missing. Among more than 1.2 million clones, 98% were seen once, and the ten largest hold approximately 0.4%. Material for sequencing was naive CD4+ T cells sorted from blood. Subset: CD45RA+ positively selected. The receptors originated from a man aged 30-40 years in good health.

The chain joins TRBV6-1 to TRBJ2-5; D perhaps matches TRBD2 (6 bases). CDR1 is MNHNS and CDR2 is SASEGT in the germline V gene. Trimming removed 5 bases from V and 5 bases from J, with 12 bases in between. CDR3 size: 13 residues. In DNA, the CDR3 is TGTGCCAGCAGTATAACAGGAGGGGAGACCCAGTACTTC. Amino acid sequence: CASSITGGETQYF.

This chain joins TRBV7-2 and TRBJ2-7, with 11 bases that match TRBD2. This CDR3 comprises 16 residues. V shed 6 bases and J 0 bases; nucleotides not matched to a gene: 7. Looked up from germline, CDR1 is SGHTA and CDR2 is FQGNSA. The CDR3 sequence: CASSNLAGGYSYEQYF. The CDR3 region has the DNA TGTGCCAGCAGTAATTTAGCGGGAGGGTACTCCTACGAGCAGTACTTC.

This clone appeared once. This chain uses TRBV9 with TRBJ1-5; D gene ambiguous. Germline V gene lookup returns CDR1 SGDLS and CDR2 YYNGEE. V lost 3 bases to trimming and J lost 5 bases, with 12 bases between them. The CDR3 spans 14 residues. The CDR3 sequence is CASSGGPQDQPQHF. CDR3 coding DNA: TGTGCCAGCAGCGGGGGTCCCCAAGATCAGCCCCAGCATTTT.

The CDR3 is CASSLSGRQETQYF. The CDR3 DNA follows: TGTGCCAGCAGCTTAAGCGGCAGGCAAGAGACCCAGTACTTC. The chain recombines TRBV7-3 with TRBJ2-5, with D hard to call. The germline CDR1 and CDR2 sequences are SGHTA and FQGTGA. V gave up 1 base and J gave up 2 bases, with 8 bases separating them. The CDR3 consists of 14 residues.

The rearrangement links TRBV27 to TRBJ2-1; TRBD2 is a possible D gene (6 bases). The germline V gene encodes CDR1 MNHEY and CDR2 SMNVEV (reference sequence). CDR3 length equals 13 residues. V shed 6 bases and J shed 7 bases, with 13 bases lying between them. CDR3 protein: CASSLTSLNEQFF. CDR3 sequence (DNA): TGTGCCAGCAGCTTGACTAGTTTGAATGAGCAGTTCTTC.

V usage is TRBV6-5 and J usage is TRBJ2-1; D possibly corresponds to TRBD1 (6 bases). This CDR3 contains 15 residues. The V gene's germline CDR1 is MNHEY and CDR2 SVGAGI. Deletions cut 6 bases from V and 0 bases from J, with 12 bases between. The CDR3 nucleotides are TGTGCCAGCAGATGGACAGCTAGCTCCTACAATGAGCAGTTCTTC. Translated: CASRWTASSYNEQFF.

V is TRBV19 and J is TRBJ2-3; D unclear. Germline CDR1 is LNHDA and CDR2 is SQIVND (reference sequence). Trimming removed 4 bases from V and 2 bases from J, with 4 bases in between. This CDR3 comprises 12 residues. CDR3 residues: CASSTDTDTQYF. The CDR3 bases are TGTGCCAGTAGTACAGACACAGATACGCAGTATTTT.

V is TRBV7-8 and J is TRBJ1-2, with D tentatively TRBD1 (5 bases). Germline loops: CDR1 SGHVS, CDR2 FQNEAQ. The CDR3 runs to 18 residues. Deletions cut 2 bases from V and 5 bases from J, with 24 bases between. CDR3 DNA sequence: TGTGCCAGCAGCTTAAAGAGAGTGGGGCGCACTTTCCTTTATGGCTACACCTTC. Translation: CASSLKRVGRTFLYGYTF.

This rearrangement joins TRBV4-1 to TRBJ1-1, with D perhaps matching TRBD1 (5 bases). The CDR3 sequence is 14 residues long. The germline CDR1 and CDR2 sequences are MGHRA and YSYEKL. The V end was cut by 3 bases, the J end by 4 bases, with 12 bases between. The CDR3: CASSQTAGSTEAFF. CDR3 DNA: TGCGCCAGCAGCCAGACAGCCGGGAGCACTGAAGCTTTCTTT.

This clone was detected only once. The CDR3 DNA sequence: TGTGCCAGCACCCTGTGGGACAGGACCAATCAGCCCCAGCATTTT. Amino acids: CASTLWDRTNQPQHF. This sequence joins TRBV5-6 and TRBJ1-5, with 8 positions matching TRBD1. Germline CDR1 SGHDT, CDR2 YYEEEE. With 6 bases clipped from V and 3 bases from J, the junction kept 8 bases outside the gene matches. CDR3 size: 15 residues.

The gene calls are TRBV5-1 and TRBJ2-2; TRBD1 matches at 7 bases. Germline lookup yields CDR1 SGHRS and CDR2 YFSETQ. The CDR3 runs to 17 residues. V shed 4 bases and J 1 base; nucleotides not matched to a gene: 10. The CDR3 DNA reads TGCGCCAGCAGCCCGAACCCTCGACAGGGGAACACCGGGGAGCTGTTTTTT. Residues: CASSPNPRQGNTGELFF.

This clone appeared once. The CDR3 sequence is CASSQVPLGNTIYF. The CDR3 nucleotides read TGCGCCAGCAGCCAAGTTCCCCTTGGAAACACCATATATTTT. The chain joins TRBV4-1 to TRBJ1-3; D ambiguous. The CDR3 sequence is 14 residues long. V was pared by 1 base and J by 3 bases, with 7 bases between. CDR1 is MGHRA, CDR2 YSYEKL, per germline.

The rearrangement joins TRBV18 to TRBJ2-2, with 9 bases identical to TRBD1. The germline V gene has CDR1 KGHSH and CDR2 LQKENI. V gave up 3 bases and J gave up 7 bases; unmatched junction bases: 6. The CDR3 runs 15 residues. CDR3 nucleotides: TGTGCCAGCTCACCGGGGACAGGGAGCGGCGGGGAGCTGTTTTTT. Amino acids: CASSPGTGSGGELFF. Based on the CDR3 plus reference TRBV18 and TRBJ2-2, the full variable domain is NAGVMQNPRHLVRRRGQEARLRCSPMKGHSHVYWYRQLPEEGLKFMVYLQKENIIDESGMPKERFSAEFPKEGPSILRIQQVVRGDSAAYFCASSPGTGSGGELFFGEGSRLTVL.

This clone was recorded only once. Other DNA sequences in the sample encode the same CDR3. This sequence joins TRBV28 and TRBJ2-7, with 15 bases matching TRBD2. The trim removed 6 bases at V and 4 bases at J, leaving 7 bases unmatched. In germline, CDR1 is MDHEN, CDR2 SYDVKM. This CDR3 is 16 amino acids long. This chain's CDR3 is CASSLRTSGRVYEQYF. The CDR3 DNA sequence: TGTGCCAGCAGCCTTCGGACTAGCGGGAGGGTTTACGAGCAGTACTTC.